The T cell receptor beta chain under discussion was sequenced for a study of a mutant IDH1 vaccine in newly diagnosed glioma. Clones were sequenced by immunoSEQ multiplex PCR, and TCRdb holds only the in-frame ones, with some missing. Of about 67,000 clones in the sample, about 83% were seen once. Time point: baseline, week 1 (first vaccination visit). Treatment given: pre-vaccination baseline after standard-of-care therapy. The J segment lost 7 bases and the V segment lost 2 bases, leaving 8 bases of the junction unmatched. The CDR3 extends over 16 amino acids. Germline V gives CDR1 SGDLS, CDR2 YYNGEE.

The rearrangement links TRBV9 to TRBJ2-2, with 10 bases that match TRBD1. The sequencing used peripheral blood mononuclear cells (PBMCs), collected from a glioma patient treated with radiotherapy, temozolomide or both. This TCR came from a young woman with glioma. Some clones in this sample may be carry-over from other donors' samples. The CDR3 reads CASSVTPGQGIGELFF. The DNA for the CDR3 is TGTGCCAGCAGCGTTACCCCGGGACAGGGGATCGGGGAGCTGTTTTTT.